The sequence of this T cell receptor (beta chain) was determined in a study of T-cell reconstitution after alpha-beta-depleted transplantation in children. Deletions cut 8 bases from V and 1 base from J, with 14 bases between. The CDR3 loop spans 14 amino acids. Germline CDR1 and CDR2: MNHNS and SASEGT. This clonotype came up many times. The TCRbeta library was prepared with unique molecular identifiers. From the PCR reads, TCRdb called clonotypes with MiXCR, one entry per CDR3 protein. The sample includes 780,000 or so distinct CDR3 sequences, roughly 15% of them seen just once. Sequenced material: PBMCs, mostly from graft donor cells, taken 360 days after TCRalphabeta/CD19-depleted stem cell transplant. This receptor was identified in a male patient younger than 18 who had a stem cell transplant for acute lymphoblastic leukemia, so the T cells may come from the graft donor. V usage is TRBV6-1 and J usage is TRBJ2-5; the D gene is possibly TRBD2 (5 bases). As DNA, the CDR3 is TGTGCCAGCTCTCGGACTGACGGCCAAGAGACCCAGTACTTC. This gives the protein CASSRTDGQETQYF.